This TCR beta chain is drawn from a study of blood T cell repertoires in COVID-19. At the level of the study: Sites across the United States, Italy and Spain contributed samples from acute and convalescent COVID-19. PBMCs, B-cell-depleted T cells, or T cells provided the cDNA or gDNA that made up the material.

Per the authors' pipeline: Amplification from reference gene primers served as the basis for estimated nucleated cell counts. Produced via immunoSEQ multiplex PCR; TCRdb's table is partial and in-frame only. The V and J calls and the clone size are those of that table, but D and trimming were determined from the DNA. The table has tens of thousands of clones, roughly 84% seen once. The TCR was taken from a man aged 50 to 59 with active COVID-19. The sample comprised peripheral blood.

The CDR3 loop is CASSVGQGIKEKLFF. Here the CDR3 DNA reads TGTGCCAGCAGCGTAGGCCAGGGGATAAAGGAAAAACTGTTTTTT. J is TRBJ1-4 and V is TRBV9, with TRBD1 as a possible D gene (6 bases). Germline CDR1 and CDR2: SGDLS and YYNGEE. The CDR3 has 15 amino acids. The ends were cut back, 0 bases at V and 8 bases at J, with 14 bases in the middle. Complete variable domain (other parts from reference TRBV9 and TRBJ1-4): DSGVTQTPKHLITATGQRVTLRCSPRSGDLSVYWYQQSLDQGLQFLIQYYNGEERAKGNILERFSAQQFPDLHSELNLSSLELGDSALYFCASSVGQGIKEKLFFGSGTQLSVL.